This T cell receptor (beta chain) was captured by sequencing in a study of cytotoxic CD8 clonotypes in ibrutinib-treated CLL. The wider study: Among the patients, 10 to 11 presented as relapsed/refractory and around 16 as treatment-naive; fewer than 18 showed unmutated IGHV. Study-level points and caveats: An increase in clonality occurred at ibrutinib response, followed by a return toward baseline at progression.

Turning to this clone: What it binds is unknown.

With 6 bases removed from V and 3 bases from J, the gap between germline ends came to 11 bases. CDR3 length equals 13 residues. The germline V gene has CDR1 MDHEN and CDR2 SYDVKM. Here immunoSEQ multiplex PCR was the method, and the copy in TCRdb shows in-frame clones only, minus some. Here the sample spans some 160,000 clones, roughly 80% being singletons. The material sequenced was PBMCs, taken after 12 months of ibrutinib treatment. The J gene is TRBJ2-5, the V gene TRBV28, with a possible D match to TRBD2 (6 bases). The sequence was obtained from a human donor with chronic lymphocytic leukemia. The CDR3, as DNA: TGTGCCAGCAGCTGGGAGGCAGAAGAGACCCAGTACTTC. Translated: CASSWEAEETQYF.